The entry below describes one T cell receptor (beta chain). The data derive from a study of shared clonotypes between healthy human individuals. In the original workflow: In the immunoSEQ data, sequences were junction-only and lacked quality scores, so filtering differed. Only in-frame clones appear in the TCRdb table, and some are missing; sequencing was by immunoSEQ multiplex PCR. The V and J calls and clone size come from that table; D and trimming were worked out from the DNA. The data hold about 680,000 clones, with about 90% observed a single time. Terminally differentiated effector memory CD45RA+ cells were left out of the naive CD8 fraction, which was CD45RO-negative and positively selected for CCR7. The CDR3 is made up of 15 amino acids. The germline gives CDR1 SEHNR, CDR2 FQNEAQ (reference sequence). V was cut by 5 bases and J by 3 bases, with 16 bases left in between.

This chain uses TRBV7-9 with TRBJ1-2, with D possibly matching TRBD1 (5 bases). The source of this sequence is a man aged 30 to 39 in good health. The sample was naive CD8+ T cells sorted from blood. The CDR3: CASSLPGRTYYGYTF. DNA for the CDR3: TGTGCCAGCAGCCTTCCGGGACGGACCTACTATGGCTACACCTTC.